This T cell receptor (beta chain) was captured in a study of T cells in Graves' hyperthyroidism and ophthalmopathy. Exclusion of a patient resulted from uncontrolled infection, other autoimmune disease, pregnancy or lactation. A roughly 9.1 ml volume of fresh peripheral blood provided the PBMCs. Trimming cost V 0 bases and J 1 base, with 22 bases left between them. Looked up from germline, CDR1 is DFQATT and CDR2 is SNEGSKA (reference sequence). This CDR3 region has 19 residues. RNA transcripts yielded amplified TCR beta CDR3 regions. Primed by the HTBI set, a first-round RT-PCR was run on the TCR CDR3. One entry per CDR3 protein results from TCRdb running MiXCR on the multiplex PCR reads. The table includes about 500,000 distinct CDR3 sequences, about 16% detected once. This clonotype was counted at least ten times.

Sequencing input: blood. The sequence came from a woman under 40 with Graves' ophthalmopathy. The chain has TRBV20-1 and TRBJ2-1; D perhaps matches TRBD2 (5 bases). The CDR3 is CSARDLSGHAANSYNEQFF. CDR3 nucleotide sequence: TGCAGTGCTAGAGATTTGAGCGGTCACGCGGCAAATTCCTACAATGAGCAGTTCTTC.